The subject of this entry is one TCR beta chain. V gave up 5 bases and J gave up 10 bases; unmatched junction bases: 26. The germline gives CDR1 MNHNY, CDR2 SVGAGI (reference sequence). CDR3 length: 19 residues. The data derive from a study of blood T cell repertoires in COVID-19. Study as a whole: PBMCs, B-cell-depleted T cells, or T cells provided the cDNA or gDNA that made up the material.

The assay was immunoSEQ multiplex PCR, and TCRdb's table has in-frame clones only and misses some. This table has some 400,000 clones, 70% to 90% appearing once. This sequence was found in a human donor in a cohort sampled during active COVID-19. J is TRBJ2-1 and V is TRBV6-6; TRBD2 agrees at 7 bases. Sequenced input: peripheral blood. In DNA, the CDR3 is TGTGCCAGCAGTCCACAATACCGAGGACGGGCGGGAGTTGATCCAGAGCAGTTCTTC. Protein product: CASSPQYRGRAGVDPEQFF.